This T cell receptor (beta chain) is drawn from a study of shared clonotypes between healthy human individuals. TCRdb keeps only in-frame clones here, not all; method: immunoSEQ multiplex PCR. Of about 470,000 clones detected, more than 75% appear once; the ten largest clones hold about 13%. This CDR3 is built from 18 residues. V lost 1 base and J lost 2; bases outside the gene matches: 10. Germline V gene sequence: CDR1 SGHAT, CDR2 FQNNGV. The receptor's source is a woman aged 35 to 49 in good health. Some clones in this sample may be carry-over from other donors' samples. The V and J genes are TRBV11-2 and TRBJ2-3; 9 nucleotides align to TRBD2. The sequencing sample was made of PBMCs. CDR3 residues: CASSLGVVSGRYTDTQYF. The CDR3 DNA sequence: TGTGCCAGCAGCTTAGGGGTAGTTAGCGGGAGATACACAGATACGCAGTATTTT.